These 23 T cell receptor beta chains were all obtained from the same sample, sequenced in a study of T cell responses to AZD1222 COVID-19 vaccine. The repertoire was sequenced with immunoSEQ multiplex PCR; TCRdb's copy has only in-frame clones and lacks some. Counted here are about 120,000 clones, about 93% occurring once; the ten biggest clones make up 4% to 6%. This specimen consisted of peripheral blood, obtained 28 days after the second AZD1222 dose. These receptors were collected from an adult who received the AZD1222 COVID-19 vaccine.

V is TRBV5-1 and J is TRBJ1-2; possibly TRBD1 for D (6 bases). Germline V CDR1 and CDR2: SGHRS, YFSETQ. The V end was cut by 0 bases, the J end by 6 bases, with 18 bases between. The CDR3 covers 16 residues. The CDR3 sequence is CASSLGPTGFEDGYTF. CDR3 DNA: TGCGCCAGCAGCTTGGGACCCACAGGGTTTGAAGATGGCTACACCTTC. Supplemented by reference TRBV5-1 and TRBJ1-2, the full variable domain reads KAGVTQTPRYLIKTRGQQVTLSCSPISGHRSVSWYQQTPGQGLQFLFEYFSETQRNKGNFPGRFSGRQFSNSRSEMNVSTLELGDSALYLCASSLGPTGFEDGYTFGSGTRLTVV.

The chain uses TRBV18 and TRBJ1-2; 7 positions match TRBD1. CDR1 and CDR2 (germline): KGHSH, LQKENI. After removal of 1 base from V and 5 bases from J, the junction contained 13 bases not matched to a gene. The CDR3 sequence is 17 residues long. The CDR3 DNA reads as TGTGCCAGCTCACCACTCGGAATTCGACAGGGTTGGTATGGCTACACCTTC. It codes for CASSPLGIRQGWYGYTF.

This chain links TRBV12-3 or TRBV12-4 with TRBJ1-1; a weak D match, TRBD1 (5 bases). Trimming removed 4 bases from V and 11 bases from J, with 17 bases in between. This CDR3 has 13 amino acids. The CDR3 protein is CASSWGTPIGAFF. CDR3 nucleotide sequence: TGTGCCAGCAGTTGGGGGACCCCGATTGGGGCTTTCTTT.

This sequence joins TRBV9 and TRBJ2-3; the D call may be TRBD1 or TRBD2 (6 bases each). The germline gives CDR1 SGDLS, CDR2 YYNGEE. This CDR3 is 15 amino acids long. V lost 1 base, J lost 0 bases, and 9 bases lay in between. The CDR3: CASSVRGVSTDTQYF. The CDR3 nucleotides are TGTGCCAGCAGCGTAAGGGGGGTTAGCACAGATACGCAGTATTTT.

The chain has TRBV5-1 and TRBJ2-6; D is ambiguous. Germline V gives CDR1 SGHRS, CDR2 YFSETQ. The ends were cut back, 0 bases at V and 3 bases at J, with 4 bases in the middle. The CDR3 consists of 14 residues. The CDR3 spells CASSLALGANVLTF. DNA for the CDR3: TGCGCCAGCAGCTTGGCCCTTGGGGCCAACGTCCTGACTTTC. The full variable domain, rest sourced from reference TRBV5-1 and TRBJ2-6, is KAGVTQTPRYLIKTRGQQVTLSCSPISGHRSVSWYQQTPGQGLQFLFEYFSETQRNKGNFPGRFSGRQFSNSRSEMNVSTLELGDSALYLCASSLALGANVLTFGAGSRLTVL.

The chain has TRBV11-2 and TRBJ1-5; TRBD1 matches 9 bases. Germline CDR1 reads SGHAT; CDR2 reads FQNNGV. This CDR3 has 15 residues. J lost 5 bases, V lost 5 bases, and 7 bases had no gene match. The DNA for the CDR3 is TGTGCCAGCAGCAGGGACAGGGTTGGGGATCAGCCCCAGCATTTT. Its translation: CASSRDRVGDQPQHF.

The chain carries TRBV7-8 and TRBJ1-2; 10 bases are a match to TRBD1. V lost 5 bases, J lost 1 base, and 7 bases stayed unmatched. CDR1 SGHVS and CDR2 FQNEAQ come from the germline V gene. The CDR3 is 16 amino acids. In DNA form, the CDR3 reads TGTGCCAGCAGCAGGGACAGGGGCGCCCTTAACTATGGCTACACCTTC. Translated, it gives CASSRDRGALNYGYTF.

The chain uses TRBV18 and TRBJ1-2; D might be TRBD1 (5 bases). V dropped 3 bases and J dropped 5 bases, with 40 bases sitting between them. This CDR3 has 23 residues. Germline V lookup: CDR1 KGHSH, CDR2 LQKENI. The CDR3 DNA reads as TGTGCCAGCTCACCCTCCGCGGGGGGGGGAGACGCTGGGCCTCCCTCGGGACTTTATGGCTACACCTTC. It yields the protein CASSPSAGGGDAGPPSGLYGYTF.

This chain uses TRBV21-1 with TRBJ2-3. TRBV21-1 is shown as a pseudogene. CDR3 length equals 19 residues. In nucleotides, the CDR3 is TGTGCCAGCAGCAATAAAATAGTCGACCGAGAGTCTAGCACAGATACGCAGTATTTT. It translates to CASSNKIVDRESSTDTQYF.

V usage is TRBV10-1 and J usage is TRBJ2-7; 7 bases are shared with TRBD1. Germline CDR1 is WNHNN and CDR2 is SYGVQD (reference sequence). V lost 0 bases to trimming and J lost 0 bases; unmatched junction nucleotides: 5. The length of the CDR3 is 16 residues. The CDR3 loop reads CASSESRWDSSYEQYF. The CDR3 DNA sequence: TGCGCCAGCAGTGAGTCACGGTGGGACAGCTCCTACGAGCAGTACTTC.

The chain has TRBV13 and TRBJ2-4; D might be TRBD1 (6 bases). The CDR3 spans 12 residues. V was shortened by 6 bases and J by 10 bases, with 13 bases between the two germline ends. Germline V gives CDR1 PRHDT, CDR2 FYEKMQ (reference sequence). The CDR3 DNA sequence: TGTGCCAGCAGTTCGACAGGAGAGATTCAGTACTTC. As protein: CASSSTGEIQYF.

The chain employs TRBV7-9 and TRBJ2-5; D is ambiguous. Trimming took 5 bases from V and 1 from J, leaving 5 bases between them. The CDR3 runs 12 residues. The germline V gene encodes CDR1 SEHNR and CDR2 FQNEAQ (reference sequence). This chain's CDR3 is CASSPLQETQYF. Here the CDR3 DNA reads TGTGCCAGCAGCCCCCTCCAAGAGACCCAGTACTTC.

J is TRBJ2-3 and V is TRBV4-2; weak D call: TRBD2 (6 bases). Trimming left V 0 bases short and J 11 bases short, with 18 bases between. Germline-derived CDR1 and CDR2 are LGHNA and YNFKEQ. The CDR3 runs to 15 residues. This CDR3 reads CASSQEAGRPREQYF. The CDR3 DNA reads as TGTGCCAGCAGCCAAGAAGCGGGCCGGCCGAGGGAGCAGTATTTT.

The rearrangement links TRBV5-6 to TRBJ2-1; TRBD2 aligns across 7 bases. V lost 4 bases to trimming and J lost 5 bases; unmatched junction nucleotides: 3. Germline CDR1 SGHDT, CDR2 YYEEEE. The CDR3 spans 13 residues. The CDR3 DNA follows: TGTGCCAGCAGCCCGGGGGGTAACAATGAGCAGTTCTTC. Encoded protein: CASSPGGNNEQFF.

This clone appeared once. This sequence joins TRBV7-2 and TRBJ2-1, with 7 bases matching TRBD1. Germline loops: CDR1 SGHTA, CDR2 FQGNSA. Unmatched junction bases numbered 8, after V lost 6 bases and J lost 0 bases. CDR3 size: 16 residues. This chain's CDR3 is CASREFRDSSYNEQFF. The CDR3, as DNA: TGTGCCAGCAGGGAGTTTCGGGACAGCTCCTACAATGAGCAGTTCTTC. Full variable domain (outside the CDR3, taken from reference TRBV7-2 and TRBJ2-1): GAGVSQSPSNKVTEKGKDVELRCDPISGHTALYWYRQSLGQGLEFLIYFQGNSAPDKSGLPSDRFSAERTGGSVSTLTIQRTQQEDSAVYLCASREFRDSSYNEQFFGPGTRLTVL.

This clone appeared once. J is TRBJ1-4 and V is TRBV2; D perhaps matches TRBD1 (5 bases). Germline CDR1 reads SNHLY; CDR2 reads FYNNEI. The CDR3 runs 15 residues. V lost 7 bases and J 8 bases, leaving 20 bases between the germline ends. The CDR3 protein is CASTHGGVGGEKLFF. The DNA for the CDR3 is TGTGCCAGCACCCACGGGGGAGTCGGAGGGGAAAAACTGTTTTTT.

This chain links TRBV7-6 with TRBJ1-1; 7 bases agree with TRBD1. CDR1 and CDR2 (germline): SGHVS, FNYEAQ. This CDR3 has 15 amino acids. With V trimmed by 2 bases and J by 5 bases, 8 bases remained unmatched. CDR3 DNA sequence: TGTGCCAGCAGCTTAAGGTCAGGGGGTGGGACTGAAGCTTTCTTT. Translating it yields CASSLRSGGGTEAFF.

This chain uses TRBV7-9 with TRBJ1-4; D gene ambiguous. CDR1 and CDR2 (germline): SEHNR, FQNEAQ (reference sequence). With 5 bases removed from V and 8 bases from J, the gap between germline ends came to 18 bases. The CDR3 runs to 15 residues. The DNA of the CDR3 is TGTGCCAGCAGCCGAAACTTGGGGTCCGGGGAAAAACTGTTTTTT. Translated: CASSRNLGSGEKLFF.

The CDR3 protein is CASSLNLRLPREDTQYF. In DNA, the CDR3 is TGTGCCAGCAGCTTAAATCTACGACTACCGAGAGAAGATACGCAGTATTTT. The J gene is TRBJ2-3, the V gene TRBV7-6, with TRBD2 as a possible D gene (5 bases). Trimming removed 2 bases at V and 5 bases at J, with 20 bases between. Looked up from germline, CDR1 is SGHVS and CDR2 is FNYEAQ. This CDR3 comprises 17 residues.

This clone was detected once. The V call is TRBV7-9, the J call TRBJ2-3; 10 bases agree with TRBD1. The CDR3 spans 15 residues. Losses at the gene ends were 4 bases for V and 3 bases for J; bases not matched to a gene: 4. Germline CDR1 is SEHNR and CDR2 is FQNEAQ (reference sequence). The CDR3: CASSSTGGRTDTQYF. CDR3 bases: TGTGCCAGCAGCTCGACAGGGGGCAGAACAGATACGCAGTATTTT.

In this sample, this clone turned up once. V gene TRBV18 combines with J gene TRBJ1-6; no firm D call. Germline V gives CDR1 KGHSH, CDR2 LQKENI. The CDR3 is 17 amino acids. V lost 3 bases and J lost 5, with 17 bases in between. In DNA, the CDR3 is TGTGCCAGCTCACCGAATGGTCTTAGCGGCAATAATTCACCCCTCCACTTT. Translating gives CASSPNGLSGNNSPLHF. Variable domain in full (rest from reference TRBV18 and TRBJ1-6): NAGVMQNPRHLVRRRGQEARLRCSPMKGHSHVYWYRQLPEEGLKFMVYLQKENIIDESGMPKERFSAEFPKEGPSILRIQQVVRGDSAAYFCASSPNGLSGNNSPLHFGNGTRLTVT.

The chain has TRBV7-9 and TRBJ1-3, with D possibly TRBD1 on 5 matching bases. Germline V gene lookup returns CDR1 SEHNR and CDR2 FQNEAQ (reference sequence). The length of the CDR3 is 15 residues. The V end was cut by 3 bases, the J end by 0 bases, with 9 bases between. CDR3 amino acids: CASSLGVSSGNTIYF. As DNA, the CDR3 is TGTGCCAGCAGCTTGGGGGTGAGCTCTGGAAACACCATATATTTT.

The chain links TRBV6-2 or TRBV6-3 to TRBJ1-2; 7 bases fit TRBD1. The germline CDR1 and CDR2 sequences are MNHEY and SVGEGT. The CDR3 has 13 amino acids. The V gene end was trimmed by 6 bases and the J gene end by 6 bases; junction bases not matched to a gene: 7. The CDR3 DNA reads as TGTGCCAGCAGCTGGGACAGCCTAAATGGCTACACCTTC. As protein: CASSWDSLNGYTF.